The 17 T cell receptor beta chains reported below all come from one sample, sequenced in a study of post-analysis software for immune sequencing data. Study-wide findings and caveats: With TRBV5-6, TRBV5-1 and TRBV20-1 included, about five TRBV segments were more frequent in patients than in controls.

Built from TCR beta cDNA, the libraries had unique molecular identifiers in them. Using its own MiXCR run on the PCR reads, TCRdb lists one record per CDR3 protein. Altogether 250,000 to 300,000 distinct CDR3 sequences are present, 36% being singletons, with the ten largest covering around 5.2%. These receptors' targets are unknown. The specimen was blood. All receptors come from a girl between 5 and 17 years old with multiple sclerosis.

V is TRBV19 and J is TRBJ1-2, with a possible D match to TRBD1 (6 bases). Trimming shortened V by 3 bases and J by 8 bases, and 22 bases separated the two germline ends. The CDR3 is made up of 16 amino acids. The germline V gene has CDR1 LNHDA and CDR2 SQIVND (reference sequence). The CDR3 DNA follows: TGTGCCAGTAGTATTACTAACACCGGGACACAGGCGGGCTACACCTTC. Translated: CASSITNTGTQAGYTF.

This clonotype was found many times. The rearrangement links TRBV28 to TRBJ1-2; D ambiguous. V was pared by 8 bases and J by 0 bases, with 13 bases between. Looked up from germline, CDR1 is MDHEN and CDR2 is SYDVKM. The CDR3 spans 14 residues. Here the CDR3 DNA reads TGTGCCAGCTCTACGGTTCCTGCTAACTATGGCTACACCTTC. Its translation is CASSTVPANYGYTF.

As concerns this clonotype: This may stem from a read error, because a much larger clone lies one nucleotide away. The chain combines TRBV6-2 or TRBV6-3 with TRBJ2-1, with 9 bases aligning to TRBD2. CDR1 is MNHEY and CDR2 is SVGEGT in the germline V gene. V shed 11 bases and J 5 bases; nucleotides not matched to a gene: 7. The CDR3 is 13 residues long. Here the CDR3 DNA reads TGTGCCGGCATAGCGGGGGCAGACAATGAGCAGTTCTTC. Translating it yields CAGIAGADNEQFF.

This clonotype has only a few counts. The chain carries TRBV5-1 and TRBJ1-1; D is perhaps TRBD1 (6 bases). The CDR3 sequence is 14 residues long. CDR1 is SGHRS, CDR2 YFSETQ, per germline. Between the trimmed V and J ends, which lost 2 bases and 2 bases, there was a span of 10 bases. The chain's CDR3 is CASSFSRGNTEAFF. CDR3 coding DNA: TGCGCCAGCAGCTTCTCCAGGGGTAACACTGAAGCTTTCTTT. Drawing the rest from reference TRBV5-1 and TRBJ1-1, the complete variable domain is KAGVTQTPRYLIKTRGQQVTLSCSPISGHRSVSWYQQTPGQGLQFLFEYFSETQRNKGNFPGRFSGRQFSNSRSEMNVSTLELGDSALYLCASSFSRGNTEAFFGQGTRLTVV.

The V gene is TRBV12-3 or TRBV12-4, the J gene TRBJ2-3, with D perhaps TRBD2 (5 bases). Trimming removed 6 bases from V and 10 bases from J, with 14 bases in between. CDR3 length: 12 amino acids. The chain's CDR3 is CASSPGESAQYF. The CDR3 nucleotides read TGTGCCAGCAGCCCCGGGGAGTCGGCGCAGTATTTT.

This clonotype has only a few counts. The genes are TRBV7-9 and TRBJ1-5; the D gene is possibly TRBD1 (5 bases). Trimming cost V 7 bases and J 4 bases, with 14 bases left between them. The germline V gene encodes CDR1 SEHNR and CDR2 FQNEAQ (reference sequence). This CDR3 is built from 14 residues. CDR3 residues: CASTSGDPNQPQHF. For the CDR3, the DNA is TGTGCCAGCACGTCCGGGGACCCAAATCAGCCCCAGCATTTT.

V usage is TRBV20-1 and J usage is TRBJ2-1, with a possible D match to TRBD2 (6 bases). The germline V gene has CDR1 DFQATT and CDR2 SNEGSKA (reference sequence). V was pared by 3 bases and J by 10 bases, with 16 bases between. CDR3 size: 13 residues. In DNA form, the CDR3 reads TGCAGTGCTAGCGGGGGTGCGAGCGACGAGCAGTTCTTC. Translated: CSASGGASDEQFF.

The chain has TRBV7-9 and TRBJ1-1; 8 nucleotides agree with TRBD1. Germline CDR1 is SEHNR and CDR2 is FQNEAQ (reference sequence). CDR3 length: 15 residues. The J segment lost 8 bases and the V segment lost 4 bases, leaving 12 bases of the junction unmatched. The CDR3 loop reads CASSYQGQAPPEAFF. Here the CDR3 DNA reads TGTGCCAGCAGCTATCAGGGACAGGCCCCACCGGAAGCTTTCTTT. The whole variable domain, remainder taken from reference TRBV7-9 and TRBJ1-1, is DTGVSQNPRHKITKRGQNVTFRCDPISEHNRLYWYRQTLGQGPEFLTYFQNEAQLEKSRLLSDRFSAERPKGSFSTLEIQRTEQGDSAMYLCASSYQGQAPPEAFFGQGTRLTVV.

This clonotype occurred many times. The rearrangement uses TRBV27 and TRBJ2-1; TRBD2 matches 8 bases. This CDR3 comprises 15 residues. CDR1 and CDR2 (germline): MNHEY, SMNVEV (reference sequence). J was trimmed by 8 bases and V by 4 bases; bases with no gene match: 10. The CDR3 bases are TGTGCCAGCAGTTCCCCCAACGGGAGGGGAGATGAGCAGTTCTTC. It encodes CASSSPNGRGDEQFF.

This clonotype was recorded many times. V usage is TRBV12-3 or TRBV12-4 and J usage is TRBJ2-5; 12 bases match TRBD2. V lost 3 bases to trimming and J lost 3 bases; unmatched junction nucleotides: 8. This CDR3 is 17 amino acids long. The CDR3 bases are TGTGCCAGCAGTTTCGTCCTAGCGGGAGGGGGGGAAGAGACCCAGTACTTC. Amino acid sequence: CASSFVLAGGGEETQYF.

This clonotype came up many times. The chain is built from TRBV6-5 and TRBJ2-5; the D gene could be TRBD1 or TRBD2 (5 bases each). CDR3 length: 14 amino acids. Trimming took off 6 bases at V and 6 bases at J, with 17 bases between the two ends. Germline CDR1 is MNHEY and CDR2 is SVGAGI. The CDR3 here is CASSVEPGGKTQYF. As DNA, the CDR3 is TGTGCCAGCAGCGTCGAGCCTGGGGGAAAGACCCAGTACTTC.

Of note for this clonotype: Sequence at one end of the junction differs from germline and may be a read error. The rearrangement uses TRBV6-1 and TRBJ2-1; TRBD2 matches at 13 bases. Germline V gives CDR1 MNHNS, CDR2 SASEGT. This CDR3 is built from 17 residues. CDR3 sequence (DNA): TGTGCCGGCAGTGAAGTGGGACTAGCGGGGTTTAACAATGAGCAGTTCTTC. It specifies CAGSEVGLAGFNNEQFF.

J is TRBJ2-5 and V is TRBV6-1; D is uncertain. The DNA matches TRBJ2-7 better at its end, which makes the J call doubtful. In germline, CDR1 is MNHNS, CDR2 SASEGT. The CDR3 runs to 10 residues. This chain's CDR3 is CASNLYEQYF. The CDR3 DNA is TGTGCCAGCAACCTATACGAGCAGTACTTC.

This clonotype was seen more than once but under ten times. In DNA, the CDR3 is TGCGCCAGCAGCCAAGATGACGCCCAGCCCCAGCATTTT. Its translation is CASSQDDAQPQHF. The chain combines TRBV4-1 with TRBJ1-5; the D is unclear. In germline, CDR1 is MGHRA, CDR2 YSYEKL. CDR3 length: 13 amino acids. V was shortened by 0 bases and J by 7 bases, with 7 bases between the two germline ends.

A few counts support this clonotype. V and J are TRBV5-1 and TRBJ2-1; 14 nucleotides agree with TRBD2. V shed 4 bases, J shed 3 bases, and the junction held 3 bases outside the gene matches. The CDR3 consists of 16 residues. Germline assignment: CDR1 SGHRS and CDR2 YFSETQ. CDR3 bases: TGCGCCAGCAGCCGGACTAGCGGGGGGAACTACAATGAGCAGTTCTTC. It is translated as CASSRTSGGNYNEQFF.

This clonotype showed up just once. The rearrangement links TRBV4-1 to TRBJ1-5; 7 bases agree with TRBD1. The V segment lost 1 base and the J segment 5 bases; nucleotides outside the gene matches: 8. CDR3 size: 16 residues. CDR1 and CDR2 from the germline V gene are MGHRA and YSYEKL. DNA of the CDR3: TGCGCCAGCAGCCAAGCTCAGGGGGTGGGAGATCAGCCCCAGCATTTT. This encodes CASSQAQGVGDQPQHF.

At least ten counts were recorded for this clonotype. The CDR3 DNA reads TGTGCCAGCAGCTTCGGAGAAATGGGTGAAAAACTGTTTTTT. It translates to CASSFGEMGEKLFF. V gene TRBV11-2 combines with J gene TRBJ1-4; D unclear. The germline V gene encodes CDR1 SGHAT and CDR2 FQNNGV. The CDR3 contains 14 residues. Trimming pared 3 bases from V and 7 bases from J, leaving 12 bases between.